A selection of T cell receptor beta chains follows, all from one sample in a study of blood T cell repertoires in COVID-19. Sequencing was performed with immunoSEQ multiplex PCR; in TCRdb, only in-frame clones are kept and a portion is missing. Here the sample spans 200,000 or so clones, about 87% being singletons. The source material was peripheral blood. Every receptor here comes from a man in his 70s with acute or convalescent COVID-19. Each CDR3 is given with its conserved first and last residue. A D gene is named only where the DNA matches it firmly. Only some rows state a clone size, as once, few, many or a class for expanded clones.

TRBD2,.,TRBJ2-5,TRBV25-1,CASNMGAGGSQETQYF,TGTGCCAGCAACATGGGAGCGGGAGGGTCGCAAGAGACCCAGTACTTC
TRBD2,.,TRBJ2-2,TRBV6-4,CAILAGVFLRDTGELFF,TGTGCCATCTTAGCGGGAGTGTTTTTACGAGACACCGGGGAGCTGTTTTTT
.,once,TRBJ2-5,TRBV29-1,CSATGTSRRETQYF,TGCAGCGCTACGGGGACTTCGAGACGAGAGACCCAGTACTTC
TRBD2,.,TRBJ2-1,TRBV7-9,CASSPLSGSRNEQFF,TGTGCCAGCAGCCCCCTTAGCGGGAGCAGGAATGAGCAGTTCTTC
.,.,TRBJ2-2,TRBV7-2,CASSLSGYTGELFF,TGTGCCAGCAGCTTATCGGGGTACACCGGGGAGCTGTTTTTT
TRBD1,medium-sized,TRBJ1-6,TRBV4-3,CASSLLTGDSPLHF,TGCGCCAGCAGCCTTTTGACAGGGGATTCACCCCTCCACTTT
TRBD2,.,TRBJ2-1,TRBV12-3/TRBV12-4,CASSTGTKQFF,TGTGCCAGCAGTACCGGGACTAAGCAGTTCTTC
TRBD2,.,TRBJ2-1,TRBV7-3,CASSSVAGQNNEQFF,TGTGCCAGCAGCTCGGTAGCGGGGCAAAACAATGAGCAGTTCTTC
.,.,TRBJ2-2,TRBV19,CASSSQGNTGELFF,TGTGCCAGTAGTTCACAGGGGAACACCGGGGAGCTGTTTTTT
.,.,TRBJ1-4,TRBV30,CAWSVLGRNEKLFF,TGTGCCTGGAGTGTACTTGGGAGAAATGAAAAACTGTTTTTT
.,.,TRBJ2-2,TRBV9,CASSPYVTGELFF,TGTGCCAGCAGCCCCTATGTGACCGGGGAGCTGTTTTTT
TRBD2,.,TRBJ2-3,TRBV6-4,CASSVYRLAGRDTQYF,TGTGCCAGCAGTGTTTACCGACTAGCGGGAAGAGATACGCAGTATTTT
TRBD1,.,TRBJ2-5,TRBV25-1,CASSEYTGGRETQYF,TGTGCCAGCAGTGAATATACAGGGGGTAGGGAGACCCAGTACTTC
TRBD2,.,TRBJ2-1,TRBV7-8,CASSALGREGNEQFF,TGTGCCAGCAGCGCCCTAGGGCGGGAGGGTAATGAGCAGTTCTTC
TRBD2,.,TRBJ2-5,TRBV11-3,CASSRASGYQETQYF,TGTGCCAGCAGCAGGGCTAGCGGATACCAAGAGACCCAGTACTTC
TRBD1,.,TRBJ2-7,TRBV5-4,CASSLPGGQGPYEQYF,TGTGCCAGCAGCTTGCCCGGAGGACAGGGCCCCTACGAGCAGTACTTC
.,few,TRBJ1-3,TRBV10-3,CATTPRSGNTIYF,TGTGCCACGACCCCTAGGTCCGGAAACACCATATATTTT
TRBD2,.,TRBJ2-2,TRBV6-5,CASSPSGSNTGELFF,TGTGCCAGCAGTCCTAGCGGATCGAACACCGGGGAGCTGTTTTTT
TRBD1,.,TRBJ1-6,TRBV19,CASSGRQGNSPLHF,TGTGCCAGTAGTGGAAGACAGGGGAATTCACCCCTCCACTTT
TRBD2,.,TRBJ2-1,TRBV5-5,CASSWTSALLNEQFF,TGTGCCAGCAGCTGGACTAGCGCGTTGCTCAATGAGCAGTTCTTC
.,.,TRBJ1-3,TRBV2,CASSAGTSGNTIYF,TGTGCCAGCAGTGCCGGGACTTCTGGAAACACCATATATTTT
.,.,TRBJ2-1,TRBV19,CASSSLSLSRYNEQFF,TGTGCCAGTAGTAGCCTCAGTTTAAGTCGCTACAATGAGCAGTTCTTC
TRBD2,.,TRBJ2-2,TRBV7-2,CASRLSGREMAGELFF,TGTGCCAGCAGACTGAGCGGGAGGGAGATGGCCGGGGAGCTGTTTTTT
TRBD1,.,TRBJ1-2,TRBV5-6,CASSPDRGTFNYGYTF,TGTGCCAGCAGCCCGGACAGGGGGACCTTTAACTATGGCTACACCTTC
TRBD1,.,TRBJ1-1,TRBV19,CASSIEGGRAEAFF,TGTGCCAGTAGTATCGAAGGGGGCCGGGCTGAAGCTTTCTTT
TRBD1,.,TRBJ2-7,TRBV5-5,CASSLVRQGVEQYF,TGTGCCAGCAGCTTGGTGCGACAGGGTGTCGAGCAGTACTTC
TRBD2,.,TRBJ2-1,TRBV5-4,CASSSKAGVGNEQFF,TGTGCCAGCAGCTCGAAAGCGGGAGTGGGCAATGAGCAGTTCTTC
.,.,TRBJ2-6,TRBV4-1,CASSQDEGRFPSGANVLTF,TGCGCCAGCAGCCAAGATGAGGGCAGGTTCCCCTCTGGGGCCAACGTCCTGACTTTC
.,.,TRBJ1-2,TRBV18,CASSPQTGQPYGYTF,TGTGCCAGCTCACCACAGACAGGCCAACCCTATGGCTACACCTTC
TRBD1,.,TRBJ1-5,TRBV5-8,CASSFASTGMSNQPQHF,TGTGCCAGCAGCTTTGCATCGACAGGGATGAGCAATCAGCCCCAGCATTTT
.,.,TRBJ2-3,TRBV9,CASSVTVGTDTQYF,TGTGCCAGCAGCGTAACAGTGGGCACAGATACGCAGTATTTT
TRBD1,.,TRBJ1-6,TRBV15,CATSRDPGGGGNSPLHF,TGTGCCACCAGCAGAGATCCAGGGGGCGGTGGTAATTCACCCCTCCACTTT
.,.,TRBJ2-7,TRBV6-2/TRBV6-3,CASSPHYEQYF,TGTGCCAGCAGCCCACACTACGAGCAGTACTTC
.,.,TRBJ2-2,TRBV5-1,CASHPRDTGELFF,TGCGCCAGCCATCCGAGGGACACCGGGGAGCTGTTTTTT
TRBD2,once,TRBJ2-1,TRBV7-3,CASSVSSGVNNEQFF,TGTGCCAGCAGCGTTTCTAGCGGGGTTAACAATGAGCAGTTCTTC
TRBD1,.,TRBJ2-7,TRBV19,CASSLSGQGTYEQYF,TGTGCCAGTAGTTTGTCGGGACAGGGGACCTACGAGCAGTACTTC
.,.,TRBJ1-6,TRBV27,CASSFTGSSPLHF,TGTGCCAGCAGTTTTACGGGGAGTTCACCCCTCCACTTT
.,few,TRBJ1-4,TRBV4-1,CASSTDATNEKLFF,TGCGCCAGCAGCACAGATGCAACTAATGAAAAACTGTTTTTT
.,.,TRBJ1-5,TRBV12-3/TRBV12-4,CASRMQGNQPQHF,TGTGCCAGCAGGATGCAGGGAAATCAGCCCCAGCATTTT
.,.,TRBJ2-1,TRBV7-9,CASSLGASAVVTYNEQFF,TGTGCCAGCAGCTTAGGGGCTAGCGCGGTTGTCACGTACAATGAGCAGTTCTTC
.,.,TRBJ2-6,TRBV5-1,CASSQGGSGANVLTF,TGCGCCAGCAGCCAAGGGGGCTCTGGGGCCAACGTCCTGACTTTC
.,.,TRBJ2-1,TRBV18,CASSPPNLHLVVTEQFF,TGTGCCAGCTCACCACCGAACCTACATCTCGTCGTGACAGAGCAGTTCTTC
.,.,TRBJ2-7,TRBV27,CASSLYGQGIYEQYF,TGTGCCAGCAGTTTATACGGGCAGGGGATCTACGAGCAGTACTTC
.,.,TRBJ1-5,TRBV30,CAWSVGVYSNQPQHF,TGTGCCTGGAGTGTAGGGGTTTATAGCAATCAGCCCCAGCATTTT
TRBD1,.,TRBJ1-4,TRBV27,CASTSGTGVEKLFF,TGTGCCAGCACTTCCGGGACAGGGGTAGAAAAACTGTTTTTT
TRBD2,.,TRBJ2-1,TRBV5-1,CASSLSTSGRGDEQFF,TGCGCCAGCAGCTTATCGACTAGCGGGAGGGGGGATGAGCAGTTCTTC
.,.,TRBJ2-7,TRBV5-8,CASRRTATSSYEQYF,TGTGCCAGCAGGAGGACAGCGACCAGCTCCTACGAGCAGTACTTC
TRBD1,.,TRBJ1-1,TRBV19,CASSRLGGASKNTEAFF,TGTGCCAGTAGTAGACTAGGGGGCGCGAGTAAGAACACTGAAGCTTTCTTT
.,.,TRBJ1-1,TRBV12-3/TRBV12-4,CASRNQGNTEAFF,TGTGCCAGCAGAAACCAGGGGAACACTGAAGCTTTCTTT
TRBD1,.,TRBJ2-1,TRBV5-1,CASSFRGQGQFF,TGCGCCAGCAGCTTCAGGGGGCAGGGGCAGTTCTTC
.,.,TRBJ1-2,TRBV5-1,CASSLGTYLSGYGYTF,TGCGCCAGCAGCTTGGGGACTTACCTCTCGGGATATGGCTACACCTTC
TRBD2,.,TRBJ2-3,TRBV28,CASSRGLAGTGATDTQYF,TGTGCCAGCAGTAGGGGACTAGCGGGAACTGGGGCCACAGATACGCAGTATTTT
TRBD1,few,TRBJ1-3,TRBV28,CASRDRGPYSGNTIYF,TGTGCCAGCAGAGACAGGGGGCCCTACTCTGGAAACACCATATATTTT
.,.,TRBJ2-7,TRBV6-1,CASSEAGRSYEQYF,TGTGCCAGCAGTGAAGCGGGGAGGTCCTACGAGCAGTACTTC
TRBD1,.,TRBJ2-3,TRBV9,CASSDPTGADTQYF,TGTGCCAGCAGCGACCCGACAGGGGCAGATACGCAGTATTTT
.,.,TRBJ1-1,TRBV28,CASSIGGSYMNTEAFF,TGTGCCAGCAGTATCGGGGGGTCCTACATGAACACTGAAGCTTTCTTT
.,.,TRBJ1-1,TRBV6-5,CASSSPSGTLNTEAFF,TGTGCCAGCAGTTCTCCATCCGGGACTTTGAACACTGAAGCTTTCTTT